The 14 T cell receptor beta chains in this list originate from one sample, sequenced in a study of post-analysis software for immune sequencing data. Regarding the study as a whole: TRBV5-6, TRBV5-1 and TRBV20-1 belonged to a set of about 5 TRBV segments that were more frequent in patients than controls.

Unique molecular identifiers were present in the TCR beta cDNA libraries. TCRdb analysed the PCR reads with MiXCR anew, one entry per CDR3 protein. The top ten hold about 4.5% of the sample, which has some 890,000 distinct CDR3 sequences, approximately 50% seen once. No antigen has been assigned to these receptors. The sequencing sample was made of blood. These receptors were obtained from a girl under 18 with multiple sclerosis.

The chain has TRBV20-1 and TRBJ2-7; D may be TRBD2 (6 bases). This CDR3 spans 14 amino acids. Looked up from germline, CDR1 is DFQATT and CDR2 is SNEGSKA (reference sequence). The germline V and J ends were trimmed by 4 bases and 2 bases, with 15 bases remaining between them. The CDR3 nucleotides read TGCAGTGCTAACCGGGACTTTTCGACCTACGAGCAGTACTTC. Its translation is CSANRDFSTYEQYF.

This chain connects TRBV24-1 to TRBJ2-1, with 9 bases that match TRBD1. Germline assignment: CDR1 KGHDR and CDR2 SFDVKD. The CDR3 consists of 16 residues. With 3 bases clipped from V and 7 bases from J, the junction kept 9 bases outside the gene matches. CDR3 in amino acids: CATSDETGGSRNEQFF. CDR3 nucleotides: TGTGCCACCAGTGATGAGACAGGGGGGTCAAGAAATGAGCAGTTCTTC.

V gene TRBV5-6 combines with J gene TRBJ2-7; no reliable D call. There are 14 residues in the CDR3. The ends were cut back, 3 bases at V and 2 bases at J, with 12 bases in the middle. Germline V gene data show CDR1 as SGHDT and CDR2 as YYEEEE. The CDR3 region has the DNA TGTGCCAGCAGCTCAACGGTGGCGACCTACGAGCAGTACTTC. This encodes CASSSTVATYEQYF.

The V and J genes are TRBV6-5 and TRBJ2-7; a weak D match, TRBD1 (5 bases). The germline CDR1 and CDR2 sequences are MNHEY and SVGAGI. The germline V and J ends were trimmed by 0 bases and 7 bases, with 16 bases remaining between them. The CDR3 consists of 15 residues. The CDR3 bases are TGTGCCAGCAGTTACTCGAGCCAGAGCTCAGGGGAGCAGTACTTC. Its protein product is CASSYSSQSSGEQYF.

The rearrangement links TRBV20-1 to TRBJ2-3; 7 nucleotides match TRBD1. This CDR3 comprises 15 residues. V shed 1 base and J 3 bases; nucleotides not matched to a gene: 7. The germline V gene has CDR1 DFQATT and CDR2 SNEGSKA (reference sequence). CDR3 sequence: CSARVTGPLTDTQYF. The CDR3 region has the DNA TGCAGTGCTAGAGTGACAGGGCCGTTGACAGATACGCAGTATTTT.

The chain recombines TRBV7-6 with TRBJ1-2; 7 nucleotides match TRBD1. J was trimmed by 7 bases and V by 3 bases; bases with no gene match: 8. This CDR3 is 14 amino acids long. Germline V gives CDR1 SGHVS, CDR2 FNYEAQ. CDR3 region: CASSFGNRGSGYTF. As DNA, the CDR3 is TGTGCCAGCAGCTTCGGCAACAGGGGTAGTGGCTACACCTTC.

The chain employs TRBV29-1 and TRBJ2-5; maybe TRBD2 (5 bases). V was clipped by 4 bases and J by 4 bases, with 16 bases between them. Germline loops: CDR1 SQVTM, CDR2 ANQGSEA. CDR3 length: 14 amino acids. Here the CDR3 reads CSVALRGVVETQYF. The DNA of the CDR3 is TGCAGCGTTGCGCTCCGGGGAGTAGTAGAGACCCAGTACTTC.

The CDR3 loop is CASSLGWNTEAFF. In DNA form, the CDR3 reads TGTGCCAGCAGCTTAGGATGGAACACTGAAGCTTTCTTT. The J gene is TRBJ1-1, the V gene TRBV27, with D hard to call. The V gene's germline CDR1 is MNHEY and CDR2 SMNVEV (reference sequence). The germline V and J ends were trimmed by 6 bases and 1 base, with 9 bases remaining between them. The CDR3 length is 13 residues.

In its sample, this clonotype was seen a few times. J is TRBJ2-7 and V is TRBV20-1; 9 bases line up with TRBD1. Germline V gene lookup returns CDR1 DFQATT and CDR2 SNEGSKA (reference sequence). This CDR3 has 13 amino acids. Trimming removed 4 bases from V and 6 bases from J; junction bases left unmatched: 7. CDR3 nucleotides: TGCAGTGCTATTAGGACAGGGGAGGCCGAGCAGTACTTC. It encodes CSAIRTGEAEQYF.

This clonotype occurred a few times. The rearrangement joins TRBV7-9 to TRBJ2-5, with D possibly being TRBD1 (5 bases). Germline-derived CDR1 and CDR2 are SEHNR and FQNEAQ (reference sequence). There are 15 residues in the CDR3. Trimming left V 1 base short and J 2 bases short, with 11 bases between. For the CDR3, the DNA is TGTGCCAGCAGCTTAGTGGCAGGGCGGCAAGAGACCCAGTACTTC. Residues: CASSLVAGRQETQYF.

This rearrangement joins TRBV5-5 to TRBJ2-5, with TRBD2 matching over 7 bases. The J call is in doubt because the DNA end fits TRBJ2-7 better. The germline V gene encodes CDR1 SGHKS and CDR2 YYEKEE (reference sequence). The CDR3 is made up of 14 amino acids. Written as DNA, the CDR3 is TGTGCCAGCAGCTTGCCCCTCGGGGGGAACGAGCAGTACTTC. Translating gives CASSLPLGGNEQYF.

The chain employs TRBV6-6 and TRBJ2-1; 8 positions agree with TRBD2. Unmatched junction bases numbered 9, after V lost 4 bases and J lost 7 bases. The germline CDR1 and CDR2 sequences are MNHNY and SVGAGI (reference sequence). The CDR3 loop spans 15 amino acids. CDR3 sequence (DNA): TGTGCCAGCAGTTCCTCGGGACTAGTCGTGAATGAGCAGTTCTTC. Its translation: CASSSSGLVVNEQFF.

The chain carries TRBV20-1 and TRBJ2-5; the D is unclear. Germline-derived CDR1 and CDR2 are DFQATT and SNEGSKA (reference sequence). The CDR3 contains 12 residues. Trimming shortened V by 2 bases and J by 2 bases, and 6 bases separated the two germline ends. The CDR3 sequence is CSARKGQETQYF. The CDR3 nucleotides read TGCAGTGCTAGAAAGGGACAAGAGACCCAGTACTTC.

This chain connects TRBV15 to TRBJ1-2; unclear D gene. Trimming shortened V by 0 bases and J by 10 bases, and 12 bases separated the two germline ends. Germline CDR1 reads LNHNV; CDR2 reads YYDKDF (reference sequence). The CDR3 contains 13 residues. CDR3 in amino acids: CATSRDRFDDYTF. The DNA of the CDR3 is TGTGCCACCAGCAGAGACAGGTTTGATGACTACACCTTC.